Listed below are T cell receptor beta chains from one sample, sequenced in a study of T-cell reconstitution after alpha-beta-depleted transplantation in children. TCRdb reprocessed the PCR reads via MiXCR and lists one record per CDR3 protein. The profile shows approximately 99,000 distinct CDR3 sequences, roughly 6.1% of them singletons. The material sequenced was PBMCs, mostly from graft donor cells, taken 360 days after TCRalphabeta/CD19-depleted stem cell transplant. The receptors originated from a male patient between 2 and 9 years old who had a stem cell transplant for acute lymphoblastic leukemia, so the T cells may come from the graft donor. Both conserved end residues are part of each CDR3. D genes are given only for firm matches. Clone size appears in some rows only: once, few, many, or a class for an expanded clone.

clone size	J gene	V gene	D gene	CDR3 DNA	CDR3 protein
NA	TRBJ2-7	TRBV18	TRBD2	TGTGCCAGCTCACCCTCGGGACTAGCGTCGTACGAGCAGTACTTC	CASSPSGLASYEQYF
many	TRBJ2-1	TRBV5-1	NA	TGCGCCAGCAGCTCCTTGGGTAGCTTAAGCTCCTACAATGAGCAGTTCTTC	CASSSLGSLSSYNEQFF
NA	TRBJ2-1	TRBV27	NA	TGTGCCAGCAGTTTCGGAGGGAGCGATGAGCAGTTCTTC	CASSFGGSDEQFF
many	TRBJ2-7	TRBV29-1	NA	TGCAGCGTTCGGAGGGGCTACGAGCAGTACTTC	CSVRRGYEQYF
few	TRBJ2-5	TRBV6-1	TRBD1	TGTGCCAGCAGCCCCGGACAGGGCATGAGCGGAGAGACCCAGTACTTC	CASSPGQGMSGETQYF
few	TRBJ2-5	TRBV27	NA	TGTGCCAGCAGGCCTCCGGGGGCGGTGGAGACCCAGTACTTC	CASRPPGAVETQYF
few	TRBJ2-1	TRBV2	TRBD1	TGTGCCAGCAGTGTCGGGGGACAGGGGAGGAATGAGCAGTTCTTC	CASSVGGQGRNEQFF
NA	TRBJ2-7	TRBV19	NA	TGTGCCAGTAGTATAGCGAACAGGGACTACGAGCAGTACTTC	CASSIANRDYEQYF
many	TRBJ2-7	TRBV29-1	NA	TGCAGCGTTGACCAGGGGTCCTCCGGCGAGCAGTACTTC	CSVDQGSSGEQYF
few	TRBJ2-1	TRBV25-1	NA	TGTGCCAGCAGTTACAACGGGATTATGCAGTTCTTC	CASSYNGIMQFF
NA	TRBJ2-4	TRBV20-1	TRBD1	TGCAGTGCTAGGGAACGAAGGGGGCAGCTTGGATGGAACATTCAGTACTTC	CSARERRGQLGWNIQYF
many	TRBJ1-2	TRBV28	TRBD1	TGTGCCAGCAGGGACAGGGGGTCCTATGGCTACACCTTC	CASRDRGSYGYTF
NA	TRBJ2-7	TRBV7-2	TRBD1	TGTGCCAGCAGCTCACCGGGACAGAGCTCCTACGAGCAGTACTTC	CASSSPGQSSYEQYF
many	TRBJ2-7	TRBV7-2	NA	TGTGCCAGCAGCTTAGGGTCTTTTAGCGAGCAGTACTTC	CASSLGSFSEQYF
many	TRBJ2-2	TRBV27	NA	TGTGCCAGCAGCCTCGGACAAAACACCGGGGAGCTGTTTTTT	CASSLGQNTGELFF
many	TRBJ2-7	TRBV28	NA	TGTGCCAGCAGCCTGGACTTCTTTTCCTACGAGCAGTACTTC	CASSLDFFSYEQYF
many	TRBJ1-2	TRBV12-3/TRBV12-4	NA	TGTGCCAGCAGTTTAAGGCCGCTCTATGGCTACACCTTC	CASSLRPLYGYTF
many	TRBJ1-6	TRBV4-3	NA	TGCGCCAGCAGCCAAGATGCGGTACAGGGAGGTTCACCCCTCCACTTT	CASSQDAVQGGSPLHF
few	TRBJ2-1	TRBV6-1	NA	TGTGCCAGCAGTCTCCCCGGGTACTACAATGAGCAGTTCTTC	CASSLPGYYNEQFF
few	TRBJ2-3	TRBV5-5	NA	TGTGCCAGCAGCTCGAGGGTATGGGGTAGCACAGATACGCAGTATTTT	CASSSRVWGSTDTQYF